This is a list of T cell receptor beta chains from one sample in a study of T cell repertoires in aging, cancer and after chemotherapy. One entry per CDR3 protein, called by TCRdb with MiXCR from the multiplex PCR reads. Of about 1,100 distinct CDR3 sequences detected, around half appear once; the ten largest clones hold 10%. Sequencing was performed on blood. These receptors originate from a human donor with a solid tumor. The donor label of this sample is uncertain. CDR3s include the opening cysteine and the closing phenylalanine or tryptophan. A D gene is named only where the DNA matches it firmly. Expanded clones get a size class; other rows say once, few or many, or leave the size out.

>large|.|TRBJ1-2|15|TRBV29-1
TGCAGCGTTGAAGGAGCGGGGCCCCAAAACTATGGCTACACCTTC
CSVEGAGPQNYGYTF
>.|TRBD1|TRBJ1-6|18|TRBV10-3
TGTGCCATCAGTGCTCGTCAGGGGGGGGGCGATAGGACTTCACCCCTCCACTTT
CAISARQGGGDRTSPLHF
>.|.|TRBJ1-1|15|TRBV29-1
TGCAGCGATAGGAGTCCCCACTTGAAGAACACTGAAGCTTTCTTT
CSDRSPHLKNTEAFF
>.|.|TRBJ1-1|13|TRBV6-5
TGTGCCAGCAGTTACTGGGTGAACACTGAAGCTTTATTT
CASSYWVNTEALF
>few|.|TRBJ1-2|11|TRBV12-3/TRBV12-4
TGTGCCAGCGGAACAGGGTATGGCTACACCTTC
CASGTGYGYTF
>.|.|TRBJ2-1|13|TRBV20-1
TGCAGTGCTAGTTCAATAAACTACAATGAGCAGTTCTTC
CSASSINYNEQFF
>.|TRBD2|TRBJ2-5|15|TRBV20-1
TGCAGTGCTAGAAAGCGGGGGGACTTTCGGGAGACCCAGTACTTC
CSARKRGDFRETQYF
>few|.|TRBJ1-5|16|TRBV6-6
TGTGCCAGCAGTTACGGGTTCTACAAATTCAATCAGCCCCAGCATTTT
CASSYGFYKFNQPQHF
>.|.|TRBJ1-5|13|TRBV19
TGTGCCAGTAGCCCGGACCGGTATCAGCCCCAGCATTTT
CASSPDRYQPQHF
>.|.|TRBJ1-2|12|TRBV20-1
TGCAGTGCTAGAAGGGGAAACTATGGCTACACCTTC
CSARRGNYGYTF
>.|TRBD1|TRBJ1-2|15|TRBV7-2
TGTGCCAGCAGCTTAGGGCAGGGGGCGCACTATGGCTACACCTTC
CASSLGQGAHYGYTF
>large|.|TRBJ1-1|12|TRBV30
TGTGCCTGGAGTGTAGGGACACTTGAAGCTTTCTTT
CAWSVGTLEAFF
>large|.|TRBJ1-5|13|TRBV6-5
TGTGCCAGCAGTTATGGGCTTAGGCAGCCCCAGCATTTT
CASSYGLRQPQHF
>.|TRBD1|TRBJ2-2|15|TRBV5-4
TGTGCCAGCAGCTCCGGGACAGCCTTCACCGGGGAGCTGTTTTTT
CASSSGTAFTGELFF
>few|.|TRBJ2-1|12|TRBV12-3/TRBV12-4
TGTGCCAGCAGCCCCCTAGCGAATGAGCAGTTCTTC
CASSPLANEQFF
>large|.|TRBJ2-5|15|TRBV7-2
TGTGCCAGCAGCCGCCAACAGCTAGGGGTCGAGACCCAGTACTTC
CASSRQQLGVETQYF
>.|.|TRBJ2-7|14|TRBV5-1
TGCGCCAGCAGCTTGGAGCCCGGGACCTCTAAGCAGTACTTC
CASSLEPGTSKQYF
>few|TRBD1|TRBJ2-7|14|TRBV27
TGTGCCAGCAGTTTCGGGACAGGGGGCAACGAGCAGTACTTC
CASSFGTGGNEQYF
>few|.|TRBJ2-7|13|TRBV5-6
TGTGCCAGCAGCCGAACCGTCTCCTACGAGCAGTACTTC
CASSRTVSYEQYF
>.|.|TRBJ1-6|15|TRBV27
TGTGCCAGCAGGGAAGAGACAGCGGGTAATTCACCCCTCCACTTT
CASREETAGNSPLHF
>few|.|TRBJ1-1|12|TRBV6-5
TGTGCCAGCAGTTACCCTAACACTGAAGCTTTCTTT
CASSYPNTEAFF
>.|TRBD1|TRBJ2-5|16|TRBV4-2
TGTGCCAGCAGCCAAAGACAGGGGTCTAGTGCAGAAACGCTGTACTTT
CASSQRQGSSAETLYF
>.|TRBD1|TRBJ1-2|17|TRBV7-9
TGTGCCAGCAGCCCCGGGCCCCCTGACAGGGGGGTCTATGGCTACACCTTC
CASSPGPPDRGVYGYTF
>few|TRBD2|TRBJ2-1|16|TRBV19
TGTGCCAGTAATCAAGGGGCTAGCGGGGGGGCTAATGAGCAGTTCTTC
CASNQGASGGANEQFF
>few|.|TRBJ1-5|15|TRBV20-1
TGCAGTGCTAGTCGGCATCCGGGAGGCAGTCAGCCCCAGCATTTT
CSASRHPGGSQPQHF
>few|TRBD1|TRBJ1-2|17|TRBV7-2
TGTGCCAGCAGCTTAGGACCGCCGACGACAGGGGGCTATGGCTACACCTTC
CASSLGPPTTGGYGYTF
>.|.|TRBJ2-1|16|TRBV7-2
TGTGCCAGCAGCCCAGGACTTCTCAGCTCCTACAATGAGCAGTTCTTC
CASSPGLLSSYNEQFF
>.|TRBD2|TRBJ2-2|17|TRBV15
TGTGCCACCGCAGCACGAACTAGCGCAAGGGTCACCGGAGAGCTGTTTTTT
CATAARTSARVTGELFF
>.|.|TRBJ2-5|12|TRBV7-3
TGTGCCAGCAGCTTATACGGGGAGACCCAGTACTTC
CASSLYGETQYF
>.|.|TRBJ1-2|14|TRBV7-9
TGTGCCAGCAGCCCCGGACAGAACCTCTATGGCTACACCTTC
CASSPGQNLYGYTF
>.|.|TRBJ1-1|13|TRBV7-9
TGTGCCAGCAGCGTAGACTCGAACACTGAAGCTTTCTTT
CASSVDSNTEAFF
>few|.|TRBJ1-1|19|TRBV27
TGTGCCAGCAGTTTACGATATCTTCGGGGGCTGTATGTGAACACTGAAGCTTTCTTT
CASSLRYLRGLYVNTEAFF
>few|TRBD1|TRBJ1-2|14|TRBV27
TGTGCCAGCAGTTTATCTGGGACAGACTATGGCTACACCTTC
CASSLSGTDYGYTF
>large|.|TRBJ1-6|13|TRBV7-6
TGTGCCAGCAGCCCGCTAATGGGGCCACCCCTCCACTTT
CASSPLMGPPLHF
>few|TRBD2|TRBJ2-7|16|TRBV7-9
TGTGCCAGCAGCTTAGCGTCCGGCGGGGGGTTCTACGAGCAGTACTTC
CASSLASGGGFYEQYF
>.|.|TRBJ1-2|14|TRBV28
TGTGCCAGCAGGGAGGTCGGGGGGGCGCATGGCTACACCTTC
CASREVGGAHGYTF
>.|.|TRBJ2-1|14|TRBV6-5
TGTGCCAGTAATCTGCAGCATGTATACAATGAGCAGTTCTTC
CASNLQHVYNEQFF
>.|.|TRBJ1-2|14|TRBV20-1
TGCAGTGCTCGAGATGGGGGACATGGGTATGGCTACACCTTC
CSARDGGHGYGYTF
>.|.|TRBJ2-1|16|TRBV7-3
TGTGCCAGCAGCTCGTACTACAGGGCTGTCTACAATGAGCAGTTCTTC
CASSSYYRAVYNEQFF
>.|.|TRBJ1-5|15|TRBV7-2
TGTGCCAGCAGCTTAGGGGGTAATAGCAATCAGCCCCAGCATTTT
CASSLGGNSNQPQHF
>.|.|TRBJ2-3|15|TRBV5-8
TGTGCCAGCAGCTCGCGAACCTCCGGCACAGATACGCAGTATTTT
CASSSRTSGTDTQYF
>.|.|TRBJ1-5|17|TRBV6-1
TGTGCCAGCAGTTTACGGGCCGGGTCCGACGCCGATCAGCCCCAGCATTTT
CASSLRAGSDADQPQHF
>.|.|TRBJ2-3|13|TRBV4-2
TGTGCCAGCAGCCAAGATATTTGGGCTACGCAGTATTTT
CASSQDIWATQYF
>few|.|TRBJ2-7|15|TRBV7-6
TGTGCCAGCAGCTTAGGTCGTAATGGTGGCTACGAGCAGTACTTC
CASSLGRNGGYEQYF
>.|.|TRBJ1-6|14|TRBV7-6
TGTGCCAGCAGCCTCACCTCCTATAATTCACCCCTCCACTTT
CASSLTSYNSPLHF
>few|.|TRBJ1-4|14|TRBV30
TGTGCCTGGGATCAGTCGCCCGATAATGAAAAACTGTTTTTT
CAWDQSPDNEKLFF
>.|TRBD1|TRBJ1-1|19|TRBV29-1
TGCAGCGTGGCGCGCGGGACAGGGGGCTTTAATCAAATTTCGTCTGAAGCTTTCTTT
CSVARGTGGFNQISSEAFF
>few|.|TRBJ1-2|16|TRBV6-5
TGTGCCAGCAGTTACTCGGGTATCATCCCGGACTATGGCTACACCTTC
CASSYSGIIPDYGYTF
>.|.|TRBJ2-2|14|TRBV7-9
TGTGCCAGCAGCTTAGAGGGGGGCACCGGGGAGCTGTTTTTT
CASSLEGGTGELFF
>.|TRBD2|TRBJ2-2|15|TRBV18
TGTGCCAGCTCACCATCCAGCGGGGGGGCCCGGGAGCTGTTTTTT
CASSPSSGGARELFF
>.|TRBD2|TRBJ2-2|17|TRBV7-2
TGTGCCAGCAGCTCCTACGGACTAGCGGGTAGCTTAGGGGAGCTGTTTTTT
CASSSYGLAGSLGELFF
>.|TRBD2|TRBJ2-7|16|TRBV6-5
TGTGCCAGCAGCCGCAACGCAGCGGGGCGTTCCCACGAGCAGTACTTC
CASSRNAAGRSHEQYF
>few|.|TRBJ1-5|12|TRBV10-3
TGTGCCATCAGGGACAGTGATCAGCCCCAGCATTTT
CAIRDSDQPQHF
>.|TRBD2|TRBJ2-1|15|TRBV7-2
TGTGCCAGCAGCTTAGGTAGCGGGACCTACAATGAGCAGTTCTTC
CASSLGSGTYNEQFF
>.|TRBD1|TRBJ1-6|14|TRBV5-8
TGTGCCAGCAGCTTGGGACAGGGGGATTCACCCCTCCACTTT
CASSLGQGDSPLHF
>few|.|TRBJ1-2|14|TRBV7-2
TGTGCCAGCAGCTTAAATTCCAGGGAAGATGGCTACACCTTC
CASSLNSREDGYTF
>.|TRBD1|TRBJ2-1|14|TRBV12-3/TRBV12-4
TGTGCCAGCAGCCGGGACAGCTTTTACAATGAGCAGTTCTTC
CASSRDSFYNEQFF
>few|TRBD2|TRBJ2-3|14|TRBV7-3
TGTGCCAGCAGCCAGACTAGCGGCCTAACGACGCAGTATTTT
CASSQTSGLTTQYF
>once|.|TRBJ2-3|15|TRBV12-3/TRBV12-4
TGTGCCAGCAGCTCAACTAGCTTTAGCACAGATACGAAGTATTTT
CASSSTSFSTDTKYF